The entry below describes one T cell receptor beta chain. Its cognate antigen has yet to be identified. No per-base quality is available; no much larger clone lies one base away. The data were obtained in a study of blood T cell repertoires in COVID-19 (dated by TCRdb to the early 2020s). Background for the entire study: Collaborator samples came from the United States, Italy and Spain and covered acute and convalescent phases of COVID-19. The prospective study material was composed of cDNA or gDNA derived from T cells, B-cell-depleted T cells, or PBMCs. Subjects who had been exposed to COVID-19, were actively infected with it, or had recovered from it provided the deeply sampled blood TCRbeta repertoires that made up the dataset. The repertoires were released in a freely available public database meant as a resource for research on the immune response to SARS-CoV-2. Samples were obtained from the ongoing ImmuneRACE study (first 160 participants) and from over 1,000 subjects provided by 6 global collaborators. A de-identified subject ID, COVID-19 status, age in years and sex were almost always included in the sample metadata. Where HLA class I and class II types were available, the types were taken from metadata supplied by the sample provider, not from assay-based typing.

TCRbeta CDR3 regions were amplified from genomic DNA using the immunoSEQ Assay, a bias-controlled multiplex PCR. In the original analysis: The number of nucleated cells in each sample was estimated by amplification of reference gene primers within the assay. Sequence reads were collapsed and filtered to measure the absolute abundance of every unique TCRbeta CDR3 rearrangement. Productive Simpson clonality was computed per sample as the square root of Simpson's diversity index over productive rearrangements. TCRdb carries this immuneACCESS record with in-frame sequences only. Its versions omit some clonotypes, under half of them owing to an unresolved V gene in the studies checked, with the rest unexplained. The D gene and trimming were derived from the DNA, and the V and J assignments and clone size from that table. The sample has roughly 86,000 clones on record, about 78% of them singletons. About 8.1% of the sample is taken by the ten largest.

The CDR3 covers 17 residues, taking in both the cysteine and the phenylalanine. The entry retains the CDR3 DNA only, 51 bases that are in frame from base 1. V ends up 4 bases short and J 6 bases short, with an unmatched junction base count of 8. The germline V gene specifies MNHNS as CDR1 and SASEGT as CDR2. A second Seattle source provided samples from volunteer blood donors who had recovered from COVID-19. Each collaborating institution followed its own protocols to collect whole blood in K2EDTA tubes. For TCRbeta analysis, collaborators shipped samples in one of three forms: frozen whole blood, isolated PBMCs, or DNA extracted from either of those sample types. The full study reports these points: How much clinical and demographic metadata was included differed by source and by participant, and the metadata was provided uncurated.

Sequencing used peripheral blood. This chain is built from TRBV6-1 and TRBJ2-3, with TRBD2 identical over 15 junction bases. This TCR derives from a middle-aged man who had recovered from COVID-19. The nucleotides read TGTGCCAGCAGTGCCCGGACTAGCGGGGGGGCAGCGGATACGCAGTATTTT. This translates into CASSARTSGGAADTQYF.